This T cell receptor beta chain was sequenced in a study of T cells in Graves' hyperthyroidism and ophthalmopathy. Notes on the study in general: Most clonotypes that expanded in the thyroid above 0.001 also showed up in blood.

This clonotype was observed at least ten times. Its specificity is unknown. Germline CDR1 and CDR2: SNHLY and FYNNEI. The CDR3 length is 13 residues. Trimming shortened V by 7 bases and J by 4 bases, and 14 bases separated the two germline ends. RNA transcripts provided the source from which TCR beta CDR3 regions were amplified. HTBI primers were employed in a first-round RT-PCR of the TCR CDR3. TCRdb itself ran the multiplex PCR reads through MiXCR, one entry per CDR3 protein. The table has about 360,000 distinct CDR3 sequences, around 14% seen once. Sample: blood. The rearrangement joins TRBV2 to TRBJ2-7, with D tentatively TRBD1 or TRBD2 (6 bases each). The sequence was obtained from a woman in her late teens or twenties with Graves' hyperthyroidism. CDR3 sequence (DNA): TGTGCCAGCAATAAGGGGGGCACTTACGAGCAGTACTTC. Its translation: CASNKGGTYEQYF.